This T cell receptor beta chain was obtained from a study of vaccination effects on CD4 cells after COVID-19. In regard to this clone: Its matching antigen is unknown.

Libraries were prepared by immunoSEQ multiplex PCR; TCRdb keeps only in-frame clonotypes and omits some of them. The table has some 30,000 clones, just under 75% seen once. Antigen-specific CD4+ T cells were first expanded with viral peptide pools by the ViraFEST assay and only then sequenced. Cells that had been cultured for less than eleven days were the source of isolated CD4+ T cells. Of the BNT162b2 and mRNA-1273 vaccines, participants received two doses of one or the other. PBMC cultures contained some 2.1 million cells per well, 7.5 to 10 IU/ml IL-2 and roughly 10 ug/ml peptides. In germline, CDR1 is SGHRS, CDR2 YFSETQ. Losses at the gene ends were 0 bases for V and 4 bases for J; bases not matched to a gene: 6. The length of the CDR3 is 16 residues.

This TCR derives from a human donor who received a COVID-19 vaccine. This chain uses TRBV5-1 with TRBJ1-2; 10 bases line up with TRBD1. The specimen was CD4+ T cells from PBMCs cultured with HCoV-229E spike peptides, collected after COVID-19 vaccination. In DNA, the CDR3 is TGCGCCAGCAGCTTGGAGGGCGGGACAGGGGCCTATGGCTACACCTTC. This encodes CASSLEGGTGAYGYTF. The full variable domain, in which reference TRBV5-1 and TRBJ1-2 provide the parts outside the CDR3, is KAGVTQTPRYLIKTRGQQVTLSCSPISGHRSVSWYQQTPGQGLQFLFEYFSETQRNKGNFPGRFSGRQFSNSRSEMNVSTLELGDSALYLCASSLEGGTGAYGYTFGSGTRLTVV.